Listed below are T cell receptor beta chains from one sample, sequenced in a study of blood T cell repertoires in COVID-19. Clones were sequenced by immunoSEQ multiplex PCR, and TCRdb holds only the in-frame ones, with some missing. The sample has about 160,000 clones; roughly 88% are singletons. Sequencing was performed on PBMCs or T cells enriched from blood (not recorded which). These receptors all stem from a woman aged 45-65 years who had recovered from COVID-19. Both conserved end residues are part of each CDR3. A D gene is named only where the DNA matches it firmly.

V gene	J gene	CDR3 length	D gene	CDR3 protein
TRBV19	TRBJ2-3	16	TRBD2	CASSIVGAGGTDTQYF
TRBV18	TRBJ1-4	16	-	CASSSRARALNEKLFF
TRBV6-2/TRBV6-3	TRBJ1-6	13	-	CASSSWGGSPLHF
TRBV4-2	TRBJ2-3	16	-	CASSQNTGLFTDTQYF
TRBV24-1	TRBJ2-1	12	-	CATSDGQSVQFF
TRBV11-3	TRBJ2-3	14	TRBD2	CASSLGGATDTQYF
TRBV19	TRBJ1-2	12	-	CASRDKIDGYTF
TRBV25-1	TRBJ1-2	13	TRBD1	CATTGQWNYGYTF
TRBV18	TRBJ1-5	16	-	CASSPLGVSGNQPQHF
TRBV19	TRBJ2-1	16	TRBD1	CASSSRDRGSYNEQFF
TRBV2	TRBJ1-1	14	-	CASSEVGGNTEAFF
TRBV5-1	TRBJ2-4	16	-	CASSPGGGEAKNIQYF
TRBV30	TRBJ1-6	12	TRBD1	CARGTVGSPLHF
TRBV5-4	TRBJ2-7	14	TRBD2	CASSPRGGLYEQYF
TRBV23-1	TRBJ1-5	15	-	CASSRGGWECQPQHF
TRBV7-9	TRBJ1-2	16	-	CASRRLMADADYGYTF
TRBV3-1/TRBV3-2	TRBJ1-4	16	TRBD1	CASSQGPGQASEKLFF
TRBV9	TRBJ1-4	14	TRBD1	CASSPRTGNEKLFF